The present T cell receptor beta chain was sequenced within a study of PD-L1 blockade in urothelial cancer. Across the whole study: Study patients had been treated with 0 to 3 previous chemotherapy regimens.

The time point is: pretreatment peripheral blood. Patient sample counts ranged from 1 to 8, pretreatment and on-treatment. What went into each PCR as a spike was synthetic TCR analog templates. Assay: immunoSEQ multiplex PCR; the TCRdb copy retains only in-frame clones and omits some. Of around 100,000 clones in the sample, over 75% were seen once. Germline-derived CDR1 and CDR2 are SGDLS and YYNGEE. The CDR3 sequence is 14 residues long. Trimming cost V 4 bases and J 2 bases; bases outside gene matches: 4. On this clone: This specimen includes other DNA sequences encoding the same CDR3.

This rearrangement joins TRBV9 to TRBJ2-7; 9 bases align to TRBD1. The specimen was PBMCs, collected around atezolizumab (anti-PD-L1) treatment. This TCR was recovered from a man in his sixties with urothelial cancer. CDR3 DNA sequence: TGTGCCAGCAGCCCGCGGACAGGGGCCTACGAGCAGTACTTC. Encoded protein: CASSPRTGAYEQYF.